This entry concerns a single TCR beta chain. This clone is a singleton in its sample. Its antigen is not yet known. Base-call qualities are not available, and no considerably larger clone is one nucleotide away. The CDR3 starts with the cysteine, ends with the phenylalanine, and has 15 residues. The CDR3 DNA has 45 bases and is translated from base 1. V is cut back by 1 base and J by 4 bases, with 4 bases in the junction unmatched. Based on the germline V gene, the CDR1 and CDR2 sequences are LGHNA and YSLEER. The sample originates from a study of shared clonotypes between healthy human individuals (dated by TCRdb to about 2020). In terms of the full investigation: Three men and a couple of women, aged 18 to 49 years, made up the cohort. Libraries were prepared and TCR repertoires were sequenced by different laboratories using diverse techniques, in order to increase sequencing depth and limit assay-specific biases. Per donor, three plates each were used for CD4 naive and CD4 memory, two for CD8 naive, and one for CD8 memory. To estimate repertoire size and how much clonotypes are shared between individuals, the study performed deep sequencing of blood TCR repertoires from five healthy adults. Between about 0.8 and 9.5 billion PBMCs per donor were obtained by leukapheresis.

Using the deep immunoSEQ assay, multiplex PCR amplified TCR CDR3 regions from genomic DNA. Extracted genomic DNA from each cell subset was spread evenly across all wells of several immunoSEQ 96-well plates, with each plate serving as a replicate. Each replicate PCR for sorted subsets received approximately 220 ng genomic DNA, equal to roughly 30,000 T cell genomes. The purified libraries were quantified using a Qubit 3.0 fluorometer, sized with a Bioanalyzer 2100, and then quantified again using the KAPA Library Quantification kit. Every immunoSEQ 96-well plate was sequenced on a dedicated single-read 150-cycle Illumina NextSeq 550 flow cell. The authors' pipeline ran thus. Because the immunoSEQ output included only junctional sequences and no quality scores, the filtering could not be the same as the filtering used for full-length reads. Sequences were annotated with PyIR, a Python wrapper for IgBLAST v1.9, and V/J genes and CDR3 were assigned using IMGT germline references. Reads were removed for weak V/J assignments (E-value above 1e-6), missing CDR3, stop codons, out-of-frame junctions, or ambiguous translated residues. A V3J clonotype was defined by an identical inferred V gene, J gene, and CDR3 amino acid sequence. Percentage overlap between repertoires was computed as shared unique clonotypes divided by the size of the smaller repertoire. Repertoire richness was assessed with RTK rarefaction, the Chao1 estimator, and Recon v2.1 estimates of unobserved clonotypes. Generation probabilities were computed with OLGA for all TCRbeta clonotypes obtained by the gDNA method from four donors. This immuneACCESS table, as held by TCRdb, lists in-frame sequences with V and J called but not all clones. Of the missing ones, under half trace to an unresolved V gene in checked studies; the others have no known cause. Clonal size and the V and J genes are those of that table, whereas D and trimming came from the DNA. This sample is represented by around 2.1 million clones; roughly 95% of them were singletons. Of the sample, roughly 0.13% falls within the top ten clones.

Here is what the overall study found, with its caveats: Pairwise subsampling indicated that sequencing depth was expected to affect the degree of clonotype sharing among donors. Sampling was restricted to blood, and TCR repertoires in tissues likely differ from the TCR repertoires found in blood. Clonotypes shared by all four sorted-subset donors showed higher generation probabilities than non-shared clonotypes. The genetic and exposure-history diversity represented was limited by the small number of donors. Even with the large sequencing depth, rarefaction of the sorted-subset datasets indicated that sequencing was incomplete. Naive subsets generally had larger estimated clonotype richness than memory subsets did. About 5% of naive CD4, around 3.6% of naive CD8, approximately 2.2% of memory CD4, and about 0.4% of memory CD8 clonotypes were shared across a few donors.

Donors were healthy HIV-negative adults with no recently reported acute infections or vaccinations. All donors were Caucasian adults living in Nashville, Tennessee, USA. Magnetic negative selection was used to enrich CD4+ T cells, after which naive cells were positively selected on CD45RA and the negative fraction became the memory subset. After blood collection by leukapheresis, PBMCs were isolated using Ficoll-Histopaque density gradient centrifugation and then cryopreserved in the vapor phase of liquid nitrogen. Analytical flow cytometry was used to check the purity and quantity of every magnetically sorted T cell population. Each sorted fraction had its genomic DNA isolated and then quantified by UV absorbance on a Nanodrop 2000c.

The sequenced sample was naive CD4+ T cells sorted from blood. Reading the label with the study, this specimen's cell subset or site is: CD45RA+ positively selected. The source of this sequence is a man younger than 35 in good health. The chain links TRBV4-3 with TRBJ2-3; 8 junctional bases match TRBD1. The bases read TGCGCCAGCAGCCAAGGCAGGGGGCAATCAGATACGCAGTATTTT. This yields the protein CASSQGRGQSDTQYF.